A single T cell receptor (beta chain) is shown here with its context. Antigen unknown. These data belong to a study of T cells expressing NK-cell markers. Study overall: CD3+CD56+NKG2C+, CD3+CD56+NKG2C- and CD3+CD56-NKG2C+ T cells, once sorted, supplied the TCR beta repertoires.

TCRdb re-called the 5' RACE reads and gives one entry per CDR3 protein, without DNA. The sample table sets out 200,000 to 300,000 distinct CDR3 sequences. Study-wide findings and caveats: There were several donors in whom these clonotypes also led the CD3+CD56-NKG2C+ fraction.

Germline V CDR1 and CDR2: SEHNR, FQNEAQ (reference sequence). The CDR3 runs to 14 residues. The genes are TRBV7-9 and TRBJ2-3. Sequencing was performed on blood T cells: a sorted CD56 or NKG2C T cell subset, CD4+ or CD8+ T cells, or bulk PBMC T cells (not recorded which). The receptor was derived from a woman between 18 and 70 years old in good health. The CDR3 is CASSLSEVTDTQYF.